The 14 T cell receptor beta chains below all came from one sample that was sequenced in a study of blood T cells in healthy people across ages. Together with a sample-barcoded 5' primer, a J-beta primer mix was included in a second PCR lasting about 7 to 11 cycles. TCRdb re-called the 5' RACE reads with MiXCR, one entry per CDR3 protein. The sample holds more than 500,000 distinct CDR3 sequences, 27% seen once. The sequencing input was blood. The receptors shown here come from a woman in her seventies in good health.

The chain carries TRBV7-2 and TRBJ1-1; perhaps TRBD1 as D (6 bases). The CDR3 contains 14 residues. CDR1 is SGHTA, CDR2 FQGNSA, per germline. V was cut by 5 bases and J by 6 bases, with 16 bases left in between. This CDR3 reads CASSTLGGRSEAFF. Here the CDR3 DNA reads TGTGCCAGCAGCACCCTCGGGGGCAGATCTGAAGCTTTCTTT.

J is TRBJ1-6 and V is TRBV9, with D possibly TRBD1 on 6 matching bases. Between the trimmed V and J ends, which lost 3 bases and 7 bases, there was a span of 11 bases. This CDR3 comprises 14 residues. CDR1 is SGDLS, CDR2 YYNGEE, per germline. The CDR3 region has the DNA TGTGCCAGCAGCGACGGACAGCCGAATTCACCCCTCCACTTT. It codes for CASSDGQPNSPLHF.

The chain recombines TRBV29-1 with TRBJ2-1; D uncertain. Trimming took 5 bases from V and 4 from J, leaving 9 bases between them. Germline CDR1 reads SQVTM; CDR2 reads ANQGSEA. CDR3 length: 12 residues. CDR3 DNA: TGCAGCGTTTCGTCCGATTACAATGAGCAGTTCTTC. Translating it yields CSVSSDYNEQFF.

Written as DNA, the CDR3 is TGTGCCAGCAGCTTAAGGCTAGACCTAGAGACCCAGTACTTC. Translated, it gives CASSLRLDLETQYF. The rearrangement joins TRBV7-9 to TRBJ2-5; D is unclear. CDR1 is SEHNR, CDR2 FQNEAQ, per germline (reference sequence). The CDR3 length is 14 residues. V lost 2 bases and J lost 4, with 11 bases in between.

This chain joins TRBV5-5 and TRBJ2-1; 9 nucleotides align to TRBD2. The CDR3 totals 15 residues. J was trimmed by 9 bases and V by 1 base; bases with no gene match: 8. CDR1 and CDR2 from the germline V gene are SGHKS and YYEKEE (reference sequence). This CDR3 reads CASSLRRGGYGEQFF. DNA of the CDR3: TGTGCCAGCAGCTTGCGGCGGGGGGGTTATGGTGAGCAGTTCTTC.

This clonotype has a handful of counts. The gene calls are TRBV12-3 or TRBV12-4 and TRBJ1-6; TRBD1 agrees at 8 bases. After removal of 6 bases from V and 7 bases from J, the junction contained 8 bases not matched to a gene. The length of the CDR3 is 15 residues. As DNA, the CDR3 is TGTGCCAGCAGCTTGACTTCAGGGGGCAATTCACCCCTCCACTTT. Translation gives CASSLTSGGNSPLHF.

The chain links TRBV28 to TRBJ2-3; 8 nucleotides agree with TRBD1. V was pared by 6 bases and J by 2 bases, with 10 bases of the junction left unmatched. This CDR3 region has 16 residues. The germline CDR1 and CDR2 sequences are MDHEN and SYDVKM. The CDR3 bases are TGTGCCAGCAGATTCGGGGCAGGGGGCGTCACAGATACGCAGTATTTT. This encodes CASRFGAGGVTDTQYF.

This chain uses TRBV4-3 with TRBJ2-1; D is possibly TRBD1 (5 bases). Germline V gives CDR1 LGHNA, CDR2 YSLEER. Trimming left V 0 bases short and J 4 bases short, with 10 bases between. This CDR3 is 15 amino acids long. In nucleotides, the CDR3 is TGCGCCAGCAGCCAAGATGGGAACAGGTACAATGAGCAGTTCTTC. This encodes CASSQDGNRYNEQFF.

V and J are TRBV20-1 and TRBJ2-7; possible D gene TRBD1, 6 bases. The CDR3 loop spans 12 amino acids. The V end lost 6 bases, the J end lost 6 bases, and 15 bases lay between the germline ends. CDR1 DFQATT and CDR2 SNEGSKA come from the germline V gene (reference sequence). CDR3 region: CSASGVRGEQYF. The CDR3 DNA is TGCAGTGCCTCAGGGGTCAGGGGCGAGCAGTACTTC.

This clonotype was observed a handful of times. CDR3 residues: CATSRDDRLAGGRETQYF. Here the CDR3 DNA reads TGTGCCACCAGCAGAGATGATAGGCTAGCGGGGGGAAGAGAGACCCAGTACTTC. V and J are TRBV15 and TRBJ2-5, with 11 bases lining up with TRBD2. This CDR3 is built from 18 residues. After removal of 0 bases from V and 4 bases from J, the junction contained 10 bases not matched to a gene. Germline V gene data show CDR1 as LNHNV and CDR2 as YYDKDF (reference sequence).

This chain links TRBV4-1 with TRBJ2-5; 7 nucleotides line up with TRBD2. Germline V gives CDR1 MGHRA, CDR2 YSYEKL. The CDR3 has 17 residues. V lost 1 base, J lost 3 bases, and 11 bases stayed unmatched. The CDR3 DNA sequence: TGCGCCAGCAGCCAAGCCCCCCGGCGGGGGAACGAAGAGACCCAGTACTTC. This encodes CASSQAPRRGNEETQYF.

This clonotype was found a few times. The chain links TRBV20-1 to TRBJ2-1; maybe TRBD1 (5 bases). The germline gives CDR1 DFQATT, CDR2 SNEGSKA (reference sequence). The CDR3 extends over 12 amino acids. The ends were cut back, 1 base at V and 10 bases at J, with 11 bases in the middle. The CDR3 DNA follows: TGCAGTGCTAGAGTTAGGGGTCAAGAGCAGTTCTTC. Its protein is CSARVRGQEQFF.

This rearrangement joins TRBV6-2 or TRBV6-3 to TRBJ1-2; 9 bases align to TRBD1. The CDR3 sequence is 14 residues long. Unmatched junction bases numbered 10, after V lost 6 bases and J lost 8 bases. Germline V CDR1 and CDR2: MNHEY, SVGEGT. Here the CDR3 reads CASSPRDRVGGYTF. CDR3 sequence (DNA): TGTGCCAGCAGCCCGCGGGACAGGGTAGGAGGCTACACCTTC.

This clonotype was found once. One base away lies a much larger clone, so this may be a sequencing read error. This chain connects TRBV7-9 to TRBJ1-1, with TRBD1 matching over 7 bases. From germline, CDR1 is SEHNR and CDR2 FQNEAQ (reference sequence). V dropped 5 bases and J dropped 4; count of bases not matched to a gene: 10. The CDR3 has 15 amino acids. In nucleotides, the CDR3 is TGTGCCAGCAGCCAGAATACAGGGGAGACCACTGAAGCTTTCTTT. Protein: CASSQNTGETTEAFF.